Below, 17 T cell receptor beta chains from the same sample are listed, as sequenced in a study of human T cells and chemical hapten exposure. TCRdb analysed the RACE reads with MiXCR anew, one entry per CDR3 protein. The sample shows roughly 120,000 distinct CDR3 sequences, around 10% of them seen only once. Time point defined: patch test 1, 2 weeks after DPC sensitization. Treatment: therapeutic diphenylcyclopropenone sensitization with weekly scalp DPC. Sequenced material: whole blood, taken in connection with sensitization to the hapten diphenylcyclopropenone (DPC). These receptors were collected from a woman in her 50s with alopecia areata. Some clones in this sample may be carry-over from other donors' samples.

This clonotype has a count of ten or more. The genes are TRBV6-1 and TRBJ1-5; 7 bases align to TRBD1. Germline CDR1 MNHNS, CDR2 SASEGT. Losses at the gene ends were 5 bases for V and 4 bases for J; bases not matched to a gene: 8. The CDR3 spans 15 residues. In DNA form, the CDR3 reads TGTGCCAGCAGTACAGAACAGGGGAGGAATCAGCCCCAGCATTTT. Protein sequence: CASSTEQGRNQPQHF.

This clonotype came up many times. The chain has TRBV29-1 and TRBJ1-2; tentative D call: TRBD1 (6 bases). Trimming pared 6 bases from V and 4 bases from J, leaving 12 bases between. This CDR3 is built from 12 residues. Germline V gene sequence: CDR1 SQVTM, CDR2 ANQGSEA. The CDR3 coding sequence is TGCAGCGTGGTCAGGACAGTCTATGGCTACACCTTC. This sequence encodes CSVVRTVYGYTF. The full variable domain, rest sourced from reference TRBV29-1 and TRBJ1-2, is SAVISQKPSRDICQRGTSLTIQCQVDSQVTMMFWYRQQPGQSLTLIATANQGSEATYESGFVIDKFPISRPNLTFSTLTVSNMSPEDSSIYLCSVVRTVYGYTFGSGTRLTVV.

Only a few counts were recorded for this clonotype. The chain couples TRBV5-5 to TRBJ2-7; D unresolved. Trimming took off 4 bases at V and 4 bases at J, with 15 bases between the two ends. CDR1 and CDR2 (germline): SGHKS, YYEKEE (reference sequence). The CDR3 runs to 14 residues. CDR3 DNA sequence: TGTGCCAGCAGCCCTTTTGAAAATAGTTACGAGCAGTACTTC. Protein product: CASSPFENSYEQYF.

This chain uses TRBV27 with TRBJ2-3; D is uncertain. This CDR3 is built from 12 residues. Germline V lookup: CDR1 MNHEY, CDR2 SMNVEV (reference sequence). V lost 5 bases and J 9 bases, leaving 12 bases between the germline ends. CDR3 in DNA: TGTGCCAGCAGTCCTCCTCGTGGGACGCAGTATTTT. As protein: CASSPPRGTQYF.

The chain combines TRBV10-3 with TRBJ2-3; perhaps TRBD2 as D (6 bases). Deletions cut 1 base from V and 3 bases from J, with 11 bases between. The CDR3 sequence is 15 residues long. Germline values: CDR1 ENHRY, CDR2 SYGVKD. Here the CDR3 reads CAISEFGSGTDTQYF. In DNA form, the CDR3 reads TGTGCCATCAGTGAGTTCGGGAGCGGAACAGATACGCAGTATTTT.

The chain links TRBV11-2 to TRBJ2-3, with 11 bases lining up with TRBD2. Trimming cost V 5 bases and J 8 bases; bases outside gene matches: 12. This CDR3 contains 16 residues. CDR1 and CDR2 (germline): SGHAT, FQNNGV. The DNA for the CDR3 is TGTGCCAGCAGCGCCGGCAGTAGCGGGAGGGGGGTTACGCAGTATTTT. Translated: CASSAGSSGRGVTQYF.

This clonotype was seen many times. This chain connects TRBV18 to TRBJ2-3; 7 bases match TRBD2. CDR1 KGHSH and CDR2 LQKENI come from the germline V gene. The CDR3 is made up of 16 amino acids. V was clipped by 4 bases and J by 2 bases; unmatched bases: 9. The CDR3 DNA is TGTGCCAGCTCACGCGCCTTAGCGGGTGCCACAGATACGCAGTATTTT. Its translation is CASSRALAGATDTQYF.

The chain combines TRBV20-1 with TRBJ2-5; 7 nucleotides line up with TRBD2. The trim removed 7 bases at V and 4 bases at J, leaving 12 bases unmatched. This CDR3 has 14 residues. In germline, CDR1 is DFQATT, CDR2 SNEGSKA (reference sequence). The CDR3 loop reads CSGRWGEGPETQYF. The CDR3 nucleotides read TGCAGTGGTCGATGGGGGGAGGGCCCAGAGACCCAGTACTTC.

Ten or more counts support this clonotype. The chain joins TRBV12-3 or TRBV12-4 to TRBJ1-5; 9 bases align to TRBD1. With 6 bases clipped from V and 4 bases from J, the junction kept 7 bases outside the gene matches. The CDR3 spans 15 residues. The CDR3 nucleotides are TGTGCCAGCAGGACCGGGACAGGGCAAAATCAGCCCCAGCATTTT. Translation: CASRTGTGQNQPQHF.

J is TRBJ2-3 and V is TRBV10-3; no definite D call. CDR3 length equals 14 residues. Germline V gives CDR1 ENHRY, CDR2 SYGVKD. V was trimmed by 5 bases and J by 0 bases, leaving 9 bases between them. Written as DNA, the CDR3 is TGTGCCATCAGTTACGGGCTTAGCACAGATACGCAGTATTTT. The encoded protein is CAISYGLSTDTQYF.

The chain links TRBV28 to TRBJ2-3; 10 bases are shared with TRBD1. This CDR3 has 14 amino acids. V shed 7 bases and J 5 bases; nucleotides not matched to a gene: 6. Looked up from germline, CDR1 is MDHEN and CDR2 is SYDVKM. The CDR3 coding sequence is TGTGCCAGCACCGGACAGGGGGTAATAGATACGCAGTATTTT. Translation: CASTGQGVIDTQYF. Full variable domain (outside the CDR3, taken from reference TRBV28 and TRBJ2-3): DVKVTQSSRYLVKRTGEKVFLECVQDMDHENMFWYRQDPGLGLRLIYFSYDVKMKEKGDIPEGYSVSREKKERFSLILESASTNQTSMYLCASTGQGVIDTQYFGPGTRLTVL.

The gene calls are TRBV5-8 and TRBJ2-5, with TRBD2 identical over 8 bases. From germline, CDR1 is SGHTS and CDR2 YDEGEE. The CDR3 is made up of 15 amino acids. J gave up 1 base and V 4 bases, and 6 bases lay outside the gene matches. CDR3 sequence (DNA): TGTGCCAGCAGCCCCCGAAGCGGGGGCCAAGAGACCCAGTACTTC. Amino acids: CASSPRSGGQETQYF.

This clonotype has at least ten counts. This sequence joins TRBV29-1 and TRBJ2-3; D possibly corresponds to TRBD2 (7 bases). The CDR3 contains 13 residues. Looked up from germline, CDR1 is SQVTM and CDR2 is ANQGSEA. Trimming removed 5 bases at V and 4 bases at J, with 13 bases between. The CDR3 here is CSVSRGGPDTQYF. CDR3 bases: TGCAGCGTTTCGAGGGGGGGCCCAGATACGCAGTATTTT.

The V and J genes are TRBV11-3 and TRBJ2-3; D gene uncertain. CDR3 length: 13 residues. Trimming removed 5 bases from V and 0 bases from J, with 6 bases in between. Germline-derived CDR1 and CDR2 are SGHNT and YENEEA. The DNA of the CDR3 is TGTGCCAGCAGCGAGCCGAGCACAGATACGCAGTATTTT. Its protein product is CASSEPSTDTQYF.

The table lists this clonotype with many counts. V and J are TRBV29-1 and TRBJ2-1; D gene uncertain. Trimming removed 7 bases from V and 3 bases from J, with 7 bases in between. The length of the CDR3 is 11 residues. The germline V gene has CDR1 SQVTM and CDR2 ANQGSEA. The CDR3 sequence: CSADVYNEQFF. The CDR3 DNA is TGCAGCGCGGACGTCTACAATGAGCAGTTCTTC.

This chain uses TRBV6-5 with TRBJ2-3; TRBD2 aligns across 9 bases. CDR1 is MNHEY and CDR2 is SVGAGI in the germline V gene. The CDR3 extends over 15 amino acids. With 6 bases clipped from V and 8 bases from J, the junction kept 12 bases outside the gene matches. This chain's CDR3 is CASRDPLAGEGTQYF. The DNA for the CDR3 is TGTGCCAGCAGAGACCCGTTAGCGGGAGAGGGTACGCAGTATTTT.

This clonotype occurred a few times. This sequence joins TRBV18 and TRBJ2-1, with 7 bases identical to TRBD1. The CDR3 is made up of 17 amino acids. Germline-derived CDR1 and CDR2 are KGHSH and LQKENI. V was clipped by 3 bases and J by 7 bases; unmatched bases: 15. CDR3 sequence reads: CASSPYDRDRKKNEQFF. The CDR3 nucleotides read TGTGCCAGCTCACCCTACGACCGGGACAGAAAGAAAAATGAGCAGTTCTTC.